This TCR beta chain was profiled in a study of T cells in Graves' hyperthyroidism and ophthalmopathy. Amplification targeted TCR beta CDR3 regions from RNA transcripts. The HTBI primer set served for first-round RT-PCR of the TCR CDR3. In TCRdb, the multiplex PCR reads were re-called with MiXCR into one record per CDR3 protein. Found here are about 640,000 distinct CDR3 sequences, 20% of them singletons; the top ten hold about 35%. The length of the CDR3 is 19 residues. The V segment lost 6 bases and the J segment 5 bases; nucleotides outside the gene matches: 21. Germline CDR1 and CDR2: MNHNS and SASEGT.

Specimen: blood. The source of this sequence is a man aged 25 to 45 with Graves' ophthalmopathy. This chain uses TRBV6-1 with TRBJ2-1, with 8 bases matching TRBD2. The CDR3 DNA reads as TGTGCCAGCAGCCCTGAGGGGGGGGGCGCGGGACTAGGACACAATGAGCAGTTCTTC. Translating gives CASSPEGGGAGLGHNEQFF.